Shown below are 2 T cell receptor beta chains from a single sample sequenced in a study of CD8+CD57+ T cells in acquired aplastic anemia. Previously, flow cytometry had revealed CD8+CD57+ cell expansion in the patients chosen for sequencing. Genomic DNA, the template, was used for profiling of the TCR beta VDJ and CDR3. TCRdb re-analysed the reads in MiXCR, keeping a single row per CDR3 protein. The table shows under 350,000 distinct CDR3 sequences, with under 60% occurring only once. The sequencing sample was made of sorted CD4+, CD8+, or CD8+CD57+ T cells (not recorded which) from PBMCs. The receptors originated from a human donor with aplastic anemia.

This CDR3 is CASSPPPGRGTEAFF. The CDR3 nucleotides read TGTGCCAGCAGTCCCCCTCCTGGACGGGGTACTGAAGCTTTCTTT. The V call is TRBV6-5, the J call TRBJ1-1; no definite D call. Germline V gives CDR1 MNHEY, CDR2 SVGAGI. The CDR3 runs 15 residues. The V and J ends lost 5 bases and 5 bases respectively, with 18 bases between them.

The V gene is TRBV20-1, the J gene TRBJ1-5; 8 nucleotides line up with TRBD1. Germline V CDR1 and CDR2: DFQATT, SNEGSKA (reference sequence). V dropped 6 bases and J dropped 6; count of bases not matched to a gene: 10. The CDR3 is made up of 14 amino acids. The CDR3 DNA follows: TGCAGTGCGGGTTACAGGGGGTTCGGTCAGCCCCAGCATTTT. Protein product: CSAGYRGFGQPQHF.